These 4 T cell receptor beta chains were all obtained from the same sample, sequenced in a study of blood T cell repertoires in COVID-19. Assay used: immunoSEQ multiplex PCR; TCRdb lists only in-frame clones, some missing. The table has 400,000 to 550,000 clones, nearly 90% seen once. Sequencing was carried out using PBMCs or T cells enriched from blood (not recorded which). The receptors derive from a woman aged 18-29 years with acute COVID-19.

This clone was picked up a small number of times. The rearrangement links TRBV28 to TRBJ2-2, with TRBD1 matching 11 bases. The CDR3 length is 15 residues. From germline, CDR1 is MDHEN and CDR2 SYDVKM. With V trimmed by 3 bases and J by 5 bases, 2 bases remained unmatched. As DNA, the CDR3 is TGTGCCAGCAGTTTCAGGGACAGGGGGACCGGGGAGCTGTTTTTT. This translates into CASSFRDRGTGELFF. The full variable domain, rest sourced from reference TRBV28 and TRBJ2-2, is DVKVTQSSRYLVKRTGEKVFLECVQDMDHENMFWYRQDPGLGLRLIYFSYDVKMKEKGDIPEGYSVSREKKERFSLILESASTNQTSMYLCASSFRDRGTGELFFGEGSRLTVL.

This chain joins TRBV5-6 and TRBJ2-5; 9 positions agree with TRBD2. Trimming at V came to 0 bases and at J to 2 bases, leaving 11 bases not matched to a gene. The CDR3 extends over 18 amino acids. The germline gives CDR1 SGHDT, CDR2 YYEEEE. DNA of the CDR3: TGTGCCAGCAGCTTGGTCGCGGCGGGACTAGCAATTCAAGAGACCCAGTACTTC. Its translation: CASSLVAAGLAIQETQYF.

This clone was seen a few times. The V and J genes are TRBV6-5 and TRBJ1-6; TRBD1 is a possible D gene (6 bases). The length of the CDR3 is 13 residues. Trimming took off 8 bases at V and 9 bases at J, with 14 bases between the two ends. Looked up from germline, CDR1 is MNHEY and CDR2 is SVGAGI. The CDR3 DNA reads TGTGCCAGCGCGTCGGCAGGGGTTTCACCCCTCCACTTT. As protein: CASASAGVSPLHF.

The rearrangement links TRBV28 to TRBJ2-7; TRBD1 matches 9 bases. Germline V gene data show CDR1 as MDHEN and CDR2 as SYDVKM. This CDR3 has 15 amino acids. J was trimmed by 2 bases and V by 6 bases; bases with no gene match: 8. The CDR3, as DNA: TGTGCCAGCAGCCAACAGGGGGCGCAGACCTACGAGCAGTACTTC. Translation: CASSQQGAQTYEQYF.